This entry is about one T cell receptor (beta chain). Its antigen is not known. 60 Vbeta and 13 Jbeta primers were used in PCR. Clones were sequenced by immunoSEQ multiplex PCR, and TCRdb holds only the in-frame ones, with some missing. The data show 100,000 to 120,000 clones, 74% seen once. The CDR3 sequence is 20 residues long. The data originate from a study of cytomegalovirus exposure and HLA in healthy donors. Study details: Earlier, some 180 million T cells were analyzed, and some 120 million unique TCR beta sequences were found among them. The study, taken as a whole, reports: Among the most significant clusters, several appeared linked to common viral pathogens in a later analysis.

The material sequenced was PBMCs. The chain carries TRBV21-1 and TRBJ2-6; the table's D call, TRBD2, was not checked against the DNA. TRBV21-1 is a documented pseudogene. The TCR comes from a woman aged 35 to 49 in good health and CMV-seropositive. The DNA of the CDR3 is TGTGCCAGCAGCAAAGCGGCCCGGGACTCTGGGAGCTCTGGGGCCAACGTCCTGACTTTC. Its protein product is CASSKAARDSGSSGANVLTF.